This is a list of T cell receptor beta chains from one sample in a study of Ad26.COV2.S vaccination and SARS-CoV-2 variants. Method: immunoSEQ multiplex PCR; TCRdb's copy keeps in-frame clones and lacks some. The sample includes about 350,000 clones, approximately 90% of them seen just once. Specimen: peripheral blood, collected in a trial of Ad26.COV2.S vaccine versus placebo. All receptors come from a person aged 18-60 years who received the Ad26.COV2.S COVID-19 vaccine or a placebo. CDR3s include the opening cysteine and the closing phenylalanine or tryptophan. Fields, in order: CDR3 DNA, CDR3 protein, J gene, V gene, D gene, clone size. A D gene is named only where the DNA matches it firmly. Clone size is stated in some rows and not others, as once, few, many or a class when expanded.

DNA: TGTGCCAGCAGCTTAGCGCTAGGGGAAAGCTCCTACGAGCAGTACTTC; CDR3: CASSLALGESSYEQYF; J: TRBJ2-7; V: TRBV7-2; D: NA; size: NA
DNA: TGTGCCAGCAGTACAATACAGGGGAGCACAGATACGCAGTATTTT; CDR3: CASSTIQGSTDTQYF; J: TRBJ2-3; V: TRBV6-5; D: TRBD1; size: NA
DNA: TGTGCCAGCAGCCAAGATGGGTCTTGGAGGAGGGACACCGGGGAGCTGTTTTTT; CDR3: CASSQDGSWRRDTGELFF; J: TRBJ2-2; V: TRBV3-1/TRBV3-2; D: NA; size: NA
DNA: TGTGCCAGCAGCTTAGTGGGCAGTTTATATGGCTACACCTTC; CDR3: CASSLVGSLYGYTF; J: TRBJ1-2; V: TRBV7-2; D: NA; size: NA
DNA: TGTGCCAGCAGTTTTCGTGGGAGGGGCGGGGATAATTCACCCCTCCACTTT; CDR3: CASSFRGRGGDNSPLHF; J: TRBJ1-6; V: TRBV28; D: NA; size: NA
DNA: TGTGCCAGCAGTTTCCGAGCTAACTATGGCTACACCTTC; CDR3: CASSFRANYGYTF; J: TRBJ1-2; V: TRBV12-3/TRBV12-4; D: NA; size: NA
DNA: TGTGCCAACTGGGGGGAGGAGACAGGGGACGATGAGCAGTTCTTC; CDR3: CANWGEETGDDEQFF; J: TRBJ2-1; V: TRBV6-4; D: TRBD1; size: NA
DNA: TGTGCCACCAGCAGAGATAGGCTAGCGGTCGGGGAGCTGTTTTTT; CDR3: CATSRDRLAVGELFF; J: TRBJ2-2; V: TRBV15; D: TRBD2; size: once
DNA: TGTGCCAGCAGTTTAAGGACCCTGCTCTATGGCTACACCTTC; CDR3: CASSLRTLLYGYTF; J: TRBJ1-2; V: TRBV28; D: NA; size: many
DNA: TGTGCCAGCAGTCCCCCTCCTAGGAGGGCGGGGGAGACCCAGTACTTC; CDR3: CASSPPPRRAGETQYF; J: TRBJ2-5; V: TRBV6-2/TRBV6-3; D: NA; size: once
DNA: TGTGCCTGGGGGCTAACTCGGGGGACCCTCCACTTT; CDR3: CAWGLTRGTLHF; J: TRBJ1-6; V: TRBV30; D: NA; size: NA
DNA: TGTGCCAGCAGTTTGAGGGGACTAGCCAAAAACATTCAGTACTTC; CDR3: CASSLRGLAKNIQYF; J: TRBJ2-4; V: TRBV28; D: NA; size: NA
DNA: TGCGCCAGCAGCCCGGCGGGACAGCAAGAGACCCAGTACTTC; CDR3: CASSPAGQQETQYF; J: TRBJ2-5; V: TRBV5-1; D: NA; size: NA
DNA: TGTGCCTGGAGTGTCGGAGGGGCCAGTGACGAGCAGTACTTC; CDR3: CAWSVGGASDEQYF; J: TRBJ2-7; V: TRBV30; D: NA; size: NA
DNA: TGCGCCAGCAGCCCCACAGGGGGGCCTTCAACTAATGAAAAACTGTTTTTT; CDR3: CASSPTGGPSTNEKLFF; J: TRBJ1-4; V: TRBV4-3; D: TRBD1; size: NA
DNA: TGTGCCACGCGGACCCACTCGAACACTGAAGCTTTCTTT; CDR3: CATRTHSNTEAFF; J: TRBJ1-1; V: TRBV19; D: NA; size: NA
DNA: TGTGCCAGCAGCCCACGGGGGACAGGGGAAGCTGGAAACACCATATATTTT; CDR3: CASSPRGTGEAGNTIYF; J: TRBJ1-3; V: TRBV7-6; D: TRBD1; size: NA
DNA: TGTGCCAGCTCACCGAGGGACGAGCTGTTTTTT; CDR3: CASSPRDELFF; J: TRBJ2-2; V: TRBV18; D: NA; size: once
DNA: TGCGCCAGCAGCTCCCAGACAGGCTATGGCTACACCTTC; CDR3: CASSSQTGYGYTF; J: TRBJ1-2; V: TRBV5-1; D: NA; size: NA
DNA: TGTGCCAGCAGCTTGGTTACTGGAGGCTATGGCTACACCTTC; CDR3: CASSLVTGGYGYTF; J: TRBJ1-2; V: TRBV5-4; D: NA; size: NA
DNA: TGTGCCAGCAGCGACACAGGGGAACCCAATGAGCAGTTCTTC; CDR3: CASSDTGEPNEQFF; J: TRBJ2-1; V: TRBV6-4; D: TRBD1; size: once
DNA: TGTGCCAGCAGCTTGGGGGGACAAGGGGTTGGAGGTTCACCCCTCCACTTT; CDR3: CASSLGGQGVGGSPLHF; J: TRBJ1-6; V: TRBV5-4; D: NA; size: NA
DNA: TGTGCCAGCAGTCCGGGACACTCATACGAGCAGTACTTC; CDR3: CASSPGHSYEQYF; J: TRBJ2-7; V: TRBV28; D: NA; size: NA
DNA: TGTGCCAGCAGTTATTGGAATCAGCCCCAGCATTTT; CDR3: CASSYWNQPQHF; J: TRBJ1-5; V: TRBV6-2/TRBV6-3; D: NA; size: NA
DNA: TGTGCCAGCAGTTTTGGGTCCTACGAGCAGTACTTC; CDR3: CASSFGSYEQYF; J: TRBJ2-7; V: TRBV28; D: NA; size: NA
DNA: TGTGCCAGCAATCTACAGGGGAGGGACACTGAAGCTTTCTTT; CDR3: CASNLQGRDTEAFF; J: TRBJ1-1; V: TRBV6-5; D: TRBD1; size: NA
DNA: TGTGCCAGCAGGTCAGGGGGCGCGGTTGGCTACACCTTC; CDR3: CASRSGGAVGYTF; J: TRBJ1-2; V: TRBV12-3/TRBV12-4; D: TRBD1; size: once
DNA: TGTGCCAGCAGTCCAATACTGGGACAGCCCTATGGCTACACCTTC; CDR3: CASSPILGQPYGYTF; J: TRBJ1-2; V: TRBV2; D: TRBD1; size: few
DNA: TGTGCCTGGAGTGTACCTGGGGCCCCCGAAATCGACGAGTTCTTC; CDR3: CAWSVPGAPEIDEFF; J: TRBJ2-1; V: TRBV30; D: NA; size: NA
DNA: TGTGCCAGCAGCCCCCCCGGAGCAGCTGAAGCTTTCTTT; CDR3: CASSPPGAAEAFF; J: TRBJ1-1; V: TRBV9; D: NA; size: NA
DNA: TGCGCCAGCAGCTTAACGGGAGTAGGGTACGAGCAGTACTTC; CDR3: CASSLTGVGYEQYF; J: TRBJ2-7; V: TRBV5-1; D: NA; size: NA
DNA: TGTGCCAGCAGCTCGGACCTCTGGGAGACCCAGTACTTC; CDR3: CASSSDLWETQYF; J: TRBJ2-5; V: TRBV5-6; D: NA; size: once
DNA: TGTGCCAGCAGTTTGCACAGCAACTATGGCTACACCTTC; CDR3: CASSLHSNYGYTF; J: TRBJ1-2; V: TRBV27; D: NA; size: NA
DNA: TGTGCCAGCAGCCAACCTAGCGGGAGGGCCCACGAGACCCAGTACTTC; CDR3: CASSQPSGRAHETQYF; J: TRBJ2-5; V: TRBV3-1/TRBV3-2; D: TRBD2; size: once
DNA: TGTGCCAGCAGTCTTAGCGGGAGCTCCTACAATGAGCAGTTCTTC; CDR3: CASSLSGSSYNEQFF; J: TRBJ2-1; V: TRBV11-3; D: TRBD2; size: NA